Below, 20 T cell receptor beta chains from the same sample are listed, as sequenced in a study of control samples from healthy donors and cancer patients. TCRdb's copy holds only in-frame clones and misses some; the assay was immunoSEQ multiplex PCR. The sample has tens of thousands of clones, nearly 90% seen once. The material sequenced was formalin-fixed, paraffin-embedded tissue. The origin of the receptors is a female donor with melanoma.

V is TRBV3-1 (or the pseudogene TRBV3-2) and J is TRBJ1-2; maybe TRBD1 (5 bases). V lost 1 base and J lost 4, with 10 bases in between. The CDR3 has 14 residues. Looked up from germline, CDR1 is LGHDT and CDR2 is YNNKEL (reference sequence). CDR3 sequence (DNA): TGTGCCAGCAGCCAAGGCACAGGAAGCTATGGCTACACCTTC. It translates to CASSQGTGSYGYTF.

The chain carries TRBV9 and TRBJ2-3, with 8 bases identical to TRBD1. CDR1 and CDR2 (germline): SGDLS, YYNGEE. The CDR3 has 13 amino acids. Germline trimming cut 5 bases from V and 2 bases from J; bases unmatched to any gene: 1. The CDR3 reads CASRDRVTDTQYF. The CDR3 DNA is TGTGCCAGCAGGGACAGGGTCACAGATACGCAGTATTTT.

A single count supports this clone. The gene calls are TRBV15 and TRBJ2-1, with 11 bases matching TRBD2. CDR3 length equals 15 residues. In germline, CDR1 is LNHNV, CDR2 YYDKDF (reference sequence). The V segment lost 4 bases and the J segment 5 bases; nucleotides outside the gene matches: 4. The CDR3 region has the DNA TGTGCCACCAGCAAACTAGCGGGAGTCGACAATGAGCAGTTCTTC. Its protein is CATSKLAGVDNEQFF.

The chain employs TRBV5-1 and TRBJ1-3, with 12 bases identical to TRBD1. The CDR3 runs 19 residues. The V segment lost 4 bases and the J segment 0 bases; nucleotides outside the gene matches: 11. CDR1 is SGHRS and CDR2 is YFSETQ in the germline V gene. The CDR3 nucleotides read TGCGCCAGCAGCCCGTCCGGGACAGGGGGCTTGGGCTCTGGAAACACCATATATTTT. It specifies CASSPSGTGGLGSGNTIYF.

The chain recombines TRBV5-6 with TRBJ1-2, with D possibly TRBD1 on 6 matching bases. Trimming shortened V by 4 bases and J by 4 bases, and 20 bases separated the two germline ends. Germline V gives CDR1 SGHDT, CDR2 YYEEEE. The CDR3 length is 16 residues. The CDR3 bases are TGTGCCAGCAGCCCCCCACAGGGATGGATTGGCTATGGCTACACCTTC. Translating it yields CASSPPQGWIGYGYTF.

The CDR3 DNA follows: TGTGCCAGCAGTTATGGAATGGGGGCGACTGAAGCTTTCTTT. Its protein product is CASSYGMGATEAFF. V and J are TRBV6-2 or TRBV6-3 and TRBJ1-1; D is perhaps TRBD1 (6 bases). Germline-derived CDR1 and CDR2 are MNHEY and SVGEGT. V gave up 3 bases and J gave up 5 bases, with 13 bases separating them. This CDR3 comprises 14 residues.

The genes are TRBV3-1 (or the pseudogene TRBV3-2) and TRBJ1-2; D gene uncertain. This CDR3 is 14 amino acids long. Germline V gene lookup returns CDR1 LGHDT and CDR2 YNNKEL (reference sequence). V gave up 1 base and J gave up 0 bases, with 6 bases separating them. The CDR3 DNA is TGTGCCAGCAGCCAAGCTCTACCTAACTATGGCTACACCTTC. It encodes CASSQALPNYGYTF.

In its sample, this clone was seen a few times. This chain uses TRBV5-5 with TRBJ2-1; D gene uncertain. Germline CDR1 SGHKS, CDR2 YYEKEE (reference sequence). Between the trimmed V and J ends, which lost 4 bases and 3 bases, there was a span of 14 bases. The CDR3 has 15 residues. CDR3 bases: TGTGCCAGCAGCCCCGCGCTAGGTAACTACAATGAGCAGTTCTTC. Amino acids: CASSPALGNYNEQFF.

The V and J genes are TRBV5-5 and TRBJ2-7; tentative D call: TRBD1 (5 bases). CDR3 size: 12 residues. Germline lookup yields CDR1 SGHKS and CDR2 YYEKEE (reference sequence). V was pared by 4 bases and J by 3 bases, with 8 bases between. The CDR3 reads CASSLTGYEQYF. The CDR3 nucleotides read TGTGCCAGCAGCCTTACAGGCTACGAGCAGTACTTC.

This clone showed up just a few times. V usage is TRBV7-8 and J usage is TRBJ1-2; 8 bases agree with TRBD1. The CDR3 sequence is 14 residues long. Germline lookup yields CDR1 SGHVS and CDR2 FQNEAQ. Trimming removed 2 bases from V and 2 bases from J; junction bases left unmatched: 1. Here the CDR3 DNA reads TGTGCCAGCAGCTTATACAGGGGGAACTATGGCTACACCTTC. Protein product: CASSLYRGNYGYTF.

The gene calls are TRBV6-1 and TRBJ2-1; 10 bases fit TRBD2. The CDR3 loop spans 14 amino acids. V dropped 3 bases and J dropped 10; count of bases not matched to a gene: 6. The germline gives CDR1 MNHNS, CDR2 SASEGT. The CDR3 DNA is TGTGCCAGCAGTGATCTACTAGCGGGACGGGAGCAGTTCTTC. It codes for CASSDLLAGREQFF.

This chain's CDR3 is CASSRTPGDTQYF. The CDR3 DNA reads as TGTGCCAGCAGCAGAACCCCAGGAGATACGCAGTATTTT. The chain combines TRBV5-8 with TRBJ2-3; D call uncertain. The CDR3 sequence is 13 residues long. The germline CDR1 and CDR2 sequences are SGHTS and YDEGEE. Trimming pared 4 bases from V and 5 bases from J, leaving 11 bases between.

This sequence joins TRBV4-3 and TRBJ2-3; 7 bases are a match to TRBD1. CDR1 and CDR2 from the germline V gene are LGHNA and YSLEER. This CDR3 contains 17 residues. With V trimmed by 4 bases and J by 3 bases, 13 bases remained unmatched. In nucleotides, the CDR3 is TGCGCCAGCAGCCCGGGCCGGGGACAGTGGGCGACAGATACGCAGTATTTT. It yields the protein CASSPGRGQWATDTQYF.

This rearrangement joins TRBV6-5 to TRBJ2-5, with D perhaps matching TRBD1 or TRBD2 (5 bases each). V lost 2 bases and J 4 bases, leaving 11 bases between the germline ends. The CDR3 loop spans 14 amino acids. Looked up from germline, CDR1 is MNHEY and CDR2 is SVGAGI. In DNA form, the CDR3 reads TGTGCCAGCAGTTACGGGTGGGGGAGAGAGACCCAGTACTTC. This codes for CASSYGWGRETQYF.

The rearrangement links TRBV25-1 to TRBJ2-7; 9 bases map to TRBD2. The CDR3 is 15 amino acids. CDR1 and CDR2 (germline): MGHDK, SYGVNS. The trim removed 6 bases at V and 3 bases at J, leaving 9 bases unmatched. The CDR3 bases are TGTGCCAGCAGACCACTAGCGGGTGCCAGCTACGAGCAGTACTTC. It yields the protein CASRPLAGASYEQYF.

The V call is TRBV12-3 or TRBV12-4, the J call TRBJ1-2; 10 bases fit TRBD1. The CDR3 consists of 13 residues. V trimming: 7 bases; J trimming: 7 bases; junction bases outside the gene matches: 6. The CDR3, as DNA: TGTGCCAGCACCAGGGACAGGGGAGGTGGCTACACCTTC. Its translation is CASTRDRGGGYTF.

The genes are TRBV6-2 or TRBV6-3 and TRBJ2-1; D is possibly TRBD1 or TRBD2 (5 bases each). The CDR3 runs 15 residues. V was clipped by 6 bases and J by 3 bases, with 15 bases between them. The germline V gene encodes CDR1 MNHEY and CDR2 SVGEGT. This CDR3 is CASSRDGPYYNEQFF. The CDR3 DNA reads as TGTGCCAGCAGCAGGGACGGACCCTACTACAATGAGCAGTTCTTC.

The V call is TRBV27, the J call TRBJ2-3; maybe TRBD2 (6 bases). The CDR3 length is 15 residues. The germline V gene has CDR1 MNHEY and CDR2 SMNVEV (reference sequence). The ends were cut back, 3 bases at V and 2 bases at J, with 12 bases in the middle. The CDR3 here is CASSFFGSSTDTQYF. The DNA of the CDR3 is TGTGCCAGCAGTTTTTTCGGGAGCTCCACAGATACGCAGTATTTT.

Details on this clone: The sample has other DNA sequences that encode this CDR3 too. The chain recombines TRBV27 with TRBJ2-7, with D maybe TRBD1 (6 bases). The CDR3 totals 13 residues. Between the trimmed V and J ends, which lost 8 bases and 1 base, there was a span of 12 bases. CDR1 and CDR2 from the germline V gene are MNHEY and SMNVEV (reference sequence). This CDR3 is CASRGQLSYEQYF. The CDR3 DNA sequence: TGTGCCAGCCGGGGACAATTGTCCTACGAGCAGTACTTC.

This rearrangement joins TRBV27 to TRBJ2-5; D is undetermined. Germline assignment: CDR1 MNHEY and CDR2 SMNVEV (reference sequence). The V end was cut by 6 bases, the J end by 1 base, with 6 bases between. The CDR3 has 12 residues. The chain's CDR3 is CASSFPQETQYF. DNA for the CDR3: TGTGCCAGCAGCTTCCCCCAAGAGACCCAGTACTTC.